The clone carrying this T cell receptor beta chain was picked up one time. Produced via immunoSEQ multiplex PCR; TCRdb's table is partial and in-frame only. The data hold 2 million to 2.5 million clones, with approximately 94% observed a single time. This record belongs to a study of shared clonotypes between healthy human individuals. The V gene end was trimmed by 6 bases and the J gene end by 4 bases; junction bases not matched to a gene: 8. CDR3 length: 15 amino acids. Germline V CDR1 and CDR2: MDHEN, SYDVKM. What was sequenced was naive CD4+ T cells sorted from blood. The subset was: CD45RA+ positively selected. The clonotype was recovered from a man younger than 35 in good health. J is TRBJ2-7 and V is TRBV28, with TRBD2 matching 11 bases. In DNA form, the CDR3 reads TGTGCCAGCAGAAATAGCGGGAGGGCCGCTTACGAGCAGTACTTC. Translating gives CASRNSGRAAYEQYF.